These 18 T cell receptor beta chains were all obtained from the same sample, sequenced in a study of OX40 agonist ivuxolimab in advanced cancers. Here immunoSEQ multiplex PCR was the method, and the copy in TCRdb shows in-frame clones only, minus some. The sample lists 75,000 to 100,000 clones; less than 85% were seen once. The specimen was CD4+ or CD8+ T cells sorted from blood, collected in a trial of the OX40 agonist ivuxolimab. Receptors were obtained from an adult with an advanced solid tumor such as melanoma, head and neck, liver or kidney cancer.

CDR3 sequence: CASSIGDRASPLHF. The CDR3 DNA is TGTGCCAGTAGTATTGGGGACAGGGCCTCACCCCTCCACTTT. The chain uses TRBV19 and TRBJ1-6, with 9 bases fitting TRBD1. Germline-derived CDR1 and CDR2 are LNHDA and SQIVND (reference sequence). Trimming took 3 bases from V and 10 from J; bases not matched to a gene: 4. The CDR3 is made up of 14 amino acids. Combining the CDR3 with reference TRBV19 and TRBJ1-6 gives the whole variable domain DGGITQSPKYLFRKEGQNVTLSCEQNLNHDAMYWYRQDPGQGLRLIYYSQIVNDFQKGDIAEGYSVSREKKESFPLTVTSAQKNPTAFYLCASSIGDRASPLHFGNGTRLTVT.

The chain is built from TRBV5-6 and TRBJ2-2, with 11 bases fitting TRBD2. V gave up 4 bases and J gave up 4 bases; unmatched junction bases: 6. The CDR3 length is 16 residues. CDR1 is SGHDT and CDR2 is YYEEEE in the germline V gene. CDR3 nucleotide sequence: TGTGCCAGCAGCCGCCAGACTAGCGGGGTCACCGGGGAGCTGTTTTTT. This sequence encodes CASSRQTSGVTGELFF.

The chain has TRBV4-2 and TRBJ1-1, with 9 nucleotides matching TRBD1. After removal of 8 bases from V and 3 bases from J, the junction contained 1 base not matched to a gene. From germline, CDR1 is LGHNA and CDR2 YNFKEQ. The CDR3 contains 12 residues. CDR3 protein: CASRDRDTEAFF. The CDR3 DNA reads as TGTGCCAGCCGGGACAGGGACACTGAAGCTTTCTTT.

This chain connects TRBV5-1 to TRBJ2-1, with 7 bases aligning to TRBD2. The CDR3 extends over 13 amino acids. J gave up 7 bases and V 6 bases, and 7 bases lay outside the gene matches. Germline V gives CDR1 SGHRS, CDR2 YFSETQ. CDR3 sequence reads: CASNREAGNEQFF. CDR3 bases: TGCGCCAGCAACCGGGAAGCGGGAAATGAGCAGTTCTTC.

The chain couples TRBV30 to TRBJ2-2; D is uncertain. V lost 0 bases and J 2 bases, leaving 7 bases between the germline ends. Germline V lookup: CDR1 GTSNPN, CDR2 SVGIG (reference sequence). The CDR3 totals 14 residues. The CDR3 is CAWSVQSNTGELFF. The DNA for the CDR3 is TGTGCCTGGAGTGTCCAGTCCAACACCGGGGAGCTGTTTTTT.

V is TRBV13 and J is TRBJ1-1; tentatively, D is TRBD1 (6 bases). From germline, CDR1 is PRHDT and CDR2 FYEKMQ (reference sequence). Trimming stripped 2 bases from V and 3 bases from J, with 10 bases between. The CDR3 length is 14 residues. The CDR3 DNA reads as TGTGCCAGCAGCTTATCCGGGGGGCACACTGAAGCTTTCTTT. This gives the protein CASSLSGGHTEAFF.

The chain uses TRBV5-1 and TRBJ1-2; 8 positions match TRBD1. CDR3 length: 14 residues. Germline-derived CDR1 and CDR2 are SGHRS and YFSETQ. V was clipped by 3 bases and J by 6 bases; unmatched bases: 7. CDR3 residues: CASSSKQGVDGYTF. The DNA for the CDR3 is TGCGCCAGCAGCTCAAAACAGGGGGTTGATGGCTACACCTTC.

The J gene is TRBJ2-2, the V gene TRBV5-1, with D possibly TRBD2 on 5 matching bases. Germline values: CDR1 SGHRS, CDR2 YFSETQ. The ends were cut back, 2 bases at V and 9 bases at J, with 20 bases in the middle. The CDR3 has 16 amino acids. The DNA for the CDR3 is TGCGCCAGCAGCTTAGGCAGCGGTACAAACCGCCGGGAGCTGTTTTTT. This gives the protein CASSLGSGTNRRELFF.

The chain combines TRBV10-2 with TRBJ2-7, with 14 bases that match TRBD2. The CDR3 has 16 amino acids. J was trimmed by 4 bases and V by 4 bases; bases with no gene match: 6. Germline V gives CDR1 WSHSY, CDR2 SAAADI. The CDR3 DNA sequence: TGCGCCAGCAGTGGACTAGCGGGAGGGCCCGGGTACGAGCAGTACTTC. This encodes CASSGLAGGPGYEQYF.

V usage is TRBV7-2 and J usage is TRBJ1-4; 9 nucleotides line up with TRBD1. The CDR3 sequence is 17 residues long. Germline V gene data show CDR1 as SGHTA and CDR2 as FQGNSA. With 0 bases clipped from V and 3 bases from J, the junction kept 5 bases outside the gene matches. For the CDR3, the DNA is TGTGCCAGCAGCTTAGCCATCCACAGGGGGCCTAATGAAAAACTGTTTTTT. The encoded protein is CASSLAIHRGPNEKLFF.

This chain connects TRBV2 to TRBJ2-5; perhaps TRBD1 as D (6 bases). The germline V gene encodes CDR1 SNHLY and CDR2 FYNNEI. V lost 6 bases to trimming and J lost 2 bases, with 13 bases between them. The CDR3 is made up of 14 amino acids. The CDR3 DNA follows: TGTGCCAGCAGAAAACAGGGTCTGCAAGAGACCCAGTACTTC. This sequence encodes CASRKQGLQETQYF. Variable domain in full (rest from reference TRBV2 and TRBJ2-5): EPEVTQTPSHQVTQMGQEVILRCVPISNHLYFYWYRQILGQKVEFLVSFYNNEISEKSEIFDDQFSVERPDGSNFTLKIRSTKLEDSAMYFCASRKQGLQETQYFGPGTRLLVL.

The rearrangement uses TRBV5-1 and TRBJ2-3; 11 bases map to TRBD1. J lost 1 base, V lost 4 bases, and 5 bases had no gene match. The germline gives CDR1 SGHRS, CDR2 YFSETQ. The CDR3 contains 16 residues. The chain's CDR3 is CASSAGQGAGTDTQYF. The CDR3 bases are TGCGCCAGCAGCGCCGGACAGGGGGCAGGCACAGATACGCAGTATTTT.

The rearrangement uses TRBV7-9 and TRBJ2-6; D could derive from TRBD1 or TRBD2 (5 bases each). The CDR3 totals 17 residues. V lost 7 bases and J 0 bases, leaving 16 bases between the germline ends. Germline V gives CDR1 SEHNR, CDR2 FQNEAQ (reference sequence). The CDR3 loop reads CASTRGRVTSGANVLTF. The CDR3 nucleotides are TGTGCCAGCACTCGGGGCAGGGTCACCTCTGGGGCCAACGTCCTGACTTTC.

The chain combines TRBV11-2 with TRBJ1-1, with a weak D call TRBD1 (5 bases). The CDR3 is 13 residues long. V dropped 0 bases and J dropped 7 bases, with 9 bases sitting between them. Germline CDR1 is SGHAT and CDR2 is FQNNGV. Here the CDR3 DNA reads TGTGCCAGCAGCTTAGAGACAGCACTTGAAGCTTTCTTT. Translating gives CASSLETALEAFF.

V gene TRBV6-1 combines with J gene TRBJ1-2, with D tentatively TRBD1 (5 bases). V lost 0 bases and J lost 2, with 10 bases in between. The CDR3 loop spans 15 amino acids. Germline-derived CDR1 and CDR2 are MNHNS and SASEGT. CDR3 in amino acids: CASSEAHGGNYGYTF. CDR3 DNA sequence: TGTGCCAGCAGTGAAGCGCATGGGGGGAACTATGGCTACACCTTC.

The rearrangement links TRBV5-1 to TRBJ1-1; no reliable D call. The CDR3 sequence is 15 residues long. Germline assignment: CDR1 SGHRS and CDR2 YFSETQ. Trimming stripped 0 bases from V and 1 base from J, with 10 bases between. This CDR3 reads CASSLERGRNTEAFF. The CDR3 coding sequence is TGCGCCAGCAGCTTGGAACGAGGGAGGAACACTGAAGCTTTCTTT.

The V gene is TRBV12-5, the J gene TRBJ2-1; 7 bases align to TRBD2. CDR1 and CDR2 (germline): LGHNT, FRNRAP. This CDR3 spans 16 amino acids. V was pared by 0 bases and J by 3 bases, with 5 bases of the junction left unmatched. CDR3 region: CASGLVFGTNYNEQFF. CDR3 sequence (DNA): TGTGCTAGTGGTTTGGTATTTGGGACTAACTACAATGAGCAGTTCTTC.

The rearrangement joins TRBV19 to TRBJ1-2; no clear D. This CDR3 spans 13 amino acids. Deletions cut 5 bases from V and 2 bases from J, with 9 bases between. CDR1 and CDR2 from the germline V gene are LNHDA and SQIVND (reference sequence). This CDR3 is CASSRQLNYGYTF. The CDR3 bases are TGTGCCAGTAGTCGGCAACTGAACTATGGCTACACCTTC.